The 18 T cell receptor beta chains given below trace back to one sample, sequenced in a study of CD8+ T cells in alopecia areata. Extraction of RNA preceded its reverse transcription into cDNA, which served as the sequencing template. Libraries were prepared by immunoSEQ multiplex PCR; TCRdb keeps only in-frame clonotypes and omits some of them. The sample records approximately 89,000 clones, 51% being singletons. The sample taken for sequencing was NKG2D-high CD8+ T cells sorted from blood. The receptors originated from a human donor with alopecia areata.

The V and J genes are TRBV7-2 and TRBJ2-7; TRBD2 aligns across 14 bases. The CDR3 has 18 residues. V dropped 3 bases and J dropped 5; count of bases not matched to a gene: 12. CDR1 and CDR2 from the germline V gene are SGHTA and FQGNSA. The CDR3 nucleotides are TGTGCCAGCAGCTTCTCAGGACTAGCGGGAGGAGGAGATGACGAGCAGTACTTC. Translating gives CASSFSGLAGGGDDEQYF.

The chain couples TRBV29-1 to TRBJ2-7; the D gene is possibly TRBD2 (6 bases). The CDR3 contains 13 residues. From germline, CDR1 is SQVTM and CDR2 ANQGSEA. V gave up 2 bases and J gave up 3 bases, with 11 bases separating them. CDR3 protein: CSVETLGGYEQYF. DNA for the CDR3: TGCAGCGTTGAAACGCTGGGAGGCTACGAGCAGTACTTC.

The J gene is TRBJ1-5, the V gene TRBV7-9; D is uncertain. This CDR3 contains 13 residues. V dropped 5 bases and J dropped 3 bases, with 8 bases sitting between them. CDR1 is SEHNR and CDR2 is FQNEAQ in the germline V gene (reference sequence). The CDR3, as DNA: TGTGCCAGCAGCACCGGTCTCAATCAGCCCCAGCATTTT. Protein sequence: CASSTGLNQPQHF.

This clone was observed a few times. The chain joins TRBV14 to TRBJ2-5; a possible D gene is TRBD1 (6 bases). This CDR3 is 13 amino acids long. CDR1 and CDR2 (germline): SGHDN, FVKESK. The V end lost 4 bases, the J end lost 2 bases, and 8 bases lay between the germline ends. CDR3 amino acids: CASSRGPQETQYF. Here the CDR3 DNA reads TGTGCCAGCAGCCGGGGGCCTCAAGAGACCCAGTACTTC.

The chain employs TRBV5-1 and TRBJ2-1; tentative D call: TRBD2 (5 bases). Germline assignment: CDR1 SGHRS and CDR2 YFSETQ. The CDR3 is made up of 15 amino acids. Trimming took 4 bases from V and 9 from J, leaving 20 bases between them. The CDR3 loop is CASSPDYELAGEQFF. CDR3 coding DNA: TGCGCCAGCAGCCCCGACTATGAGCTCGCGGGTGAGCAGTTCTTC.

The genes are TRBV29-1 and TRBJ2-7; 8 bases line up with TRBD2. J was trimmed by 2 bases and V by 5 bases; bases with no gene match: 14. Per the germline V gene, CDR1 is SQVTM and CDR2 is ANQGSEA. The CDR3 is 16 residues long. CDR3 loop: CSVLPPVTSGPYEQYF. The CDR3 DNA reads TGCAGCGTTCTGCCTCCCGTCACTAGCGGACCCTACGAGCAGTACTTC.

The rearrangement uses TRBV12-5 and TRBJ2-7; D perhaps matches TRBD2 (6 bases). Trimming took off 7 bases at V and 3 bases at J, with 16 bases between the two ends. CDR3 length: 14 amino acids. The germline V gene encodes CDR1 LGHNT and CDR2 FRNRAP. The CDR3 is CASAPAGPSYEQYF. For the CDR3, the DNA is TGTGCTAGTGCTCCCGCGGGACCCAGCTACGAGCAGTACTTC.

The chain is built from TRBV28 and TRBJ2-5; tentative D call: TRBD2 (6 bases). The germline gives CDR1 MDHEN, CDR2 SYDVKM. The CDR3 is made up of 14 amino acids. Deletions cut 5 bases from V and 1 base from J, with 11 bases between. The CDR3 DNA sequence: TGTGCCAGCAGTCCCTTGGGGGGCCAAGAGACCCAGTACTTC. Encoded protein: CASSPLGGQETQYF.

V is TRBV25-1 and J is TRBJ2-5; no reliable D call. The germline V and J ends were trimmed by 5 bases and 5 bases, with 12 bases remaining between them. This CDR3 spans 13 amino acids. Germline CDR1 reads MGHDK; CDR2 reads SYGVNS. CDR3 residues: CASSQSLTETQYF. In DNA, the CDR3 is TGTGCCAGCAGTCAGAGTTTGACGGAGACCCAGTACTTC.

This clone was seen a handful of times. The V and J genes are TRBV29-1 and TRBJ1-1; no firm D call. Germline V gene data show CDR1 as SQVTM and CDR2 as ANQGSEA. The CDR3 loop spans 11 amino acids. Trimming took off 5 bases at V and 7 bases at J, with 11 bases between the two ends. The CDR3 bases are TGCAGCGTTCGGGCCCTCGGTGAAGCTTTCTTT. It encodes CSVRALGEAFF.

The chain carries TRBV2 and TRBJ2-7; unclear D gene. The CDR3 has 14 amino acids. CDR1 is SNHLY and CDR2 is FYNNEI in the germline V gene. V shed 3 bases and J shed 3 bases, with 12 bases lying between them. CDR3 sequence (DNA): TGTGCCAGCAGTGATATAGGGAAGGGCTACGAGCAGTACTTC. Amino acids: CASSDIGKGYEQYF.

In DNA form, the CDR3 reads TGTGCCAGCACTCGAGGGGGCCAAGAGACCCAGTACTTC. This gives the protein CASTRGGQETQYF. The chain has TRBV6-5 and TRBJ2-5; D possibly corresponds to TRBD1 (6 bases). The germline V gene encodes CDR1 MNHEY and CDR2 SVGAGI. V lost 7 bases, J lost 1 base, and 10 bases lay in between. The length of the CDR3 is 13 residues.

This chain joins TRBV7-9 and TRBJ2-3, with 8 bases fitting TRBD2. The CDR3 runs to 14 residues. V gave up 6 bases and J gave up 0 bases; unmatched junction bases: 2. Germline V gives CDR1 SEHNR, CDR2 FQNEAQ (reference sequence). CDR3 residues: CASSAGGSTDTQYF. CDR3 bases: TGTGCCAGCAGTGCGGGGGGAAGCACAGATACGCAGTATTTT. The entire variable domain, with the rest obtained from reference TRBV7-9 and TRBJ2-3, is as follows: DTGVSQNPRHKITKRGQNVTFRCDPISEHNRLYWYRQTLGQGPEFLTYFQNEAQLEKSRLLSDRFSAERPKGSFSTLEIQRTEQGDSAMYLCASSAGGSTDTQYFGPGTRLTVL.

A few counts support this clone. This rearrangement joins TRBV11-2 to TRBJ2-5; TRBD2 aligns across 7 bases. The length of the CDR3 is 14 residues. Trimming cost V 1 base and J 4 bases; bases outside gene matches: 3. Germline assignment: CDR1 SGHAT and CDR2 FQNNGV. CDR3 nucleotides: TGTGCCAGCAGCTTAGTGAGGGAGGGAGAGACCCAGTACTTC. This gives the protein CASSLVREGETQYF. Supplemented by reference TRBV11-2 and TRBJ2-5, the full variable domain reads EAGVAQSPRYKIIEKRQSVAFWCNPISGHATLYWYQQILGQGPKLLIQFQNNGVVDDSQLPKDRFSAERLKGVDSTLKIQPAKLEDSAVYLCASSLVREGETQYFGPGTRLLVL.

V is TRBV5-1 and J is TRBJ2-5, with unresolved D. The germline V gene encodes CDR1 SGHRS and CDR2 YFSETQ. This CDR3 is built from 16 residues. V was trimmed by 7 bases and J by 0 bases, leaving 19 bases between them. The CDR3 DNA reads as TGCGCCAGCCCTTACCCCCCAGGCAGCCACCAAGAGACCCAGTACTTC. Protein: CASPYPPGSHQETQYF.

This clone was observed a single time. The rearrangement joins TRBV5-1 to TRBJ2-3; D remains ambiguous. The length of the CDR3 is 18 residues. V lost 0 bases and J lost 4, with 21 bases in between. The germline V gene has CDR1 SGHRS and CDR2 YFSETQ. This chain's CDR3 is CASSLAGVILSVSDTQYF. The CDR3 DNA sequence: TGCGCCAGCAGCTTGGCCGGCGTCATTCTCTCCGTTTCAGATACGCAGTATTTT.

Regarding this clone: A read error may account for a junction end that differs from germline. This chain connects TRBV30 to TRBJ2-4, with a tentative D call TRBD2 (7 bases). The CDR3 covers 11 residues. The V gene's germline CDR1 is GTSNPN and CDR2 SVGIG (reference sequence). The CDR3 nucleotides read TGTGCCTGGAGTGTAGCGGGACAAAAGGGCTTC. This codes for CAWSVAGQKGF.

This rearrangement joins TRBV30 to TRBJ2-7; TRBD1 aligns across 9 bases. The CDR3 extends over 13 amino acids. V trimming: 5 bases; J trimming: 2 bases; junction bases outside the gene matches: 4. The germline V gene has CDR1 GTSNPN and CDR2 SVGIG (reference sequence). The CDR3 here is CAWGDRDTYEQYF. CDR3 bases: TGTGCCTGGGGGGACAGGGATACCTACGAGCAGTACTTC.